Following are 29 T cell receptor beta chains from one sample sequenced in a study of neoadjuvant anti-PD-1 for oral cavity cancer (dated by TCRdb to the early 2020s). In light of the paper, this sample's time point label describes: before neoadjuvant nivolumab. Receptor libraries were prepared by the immunoSEQ multiplex PCR assay. TCRdb limited this immuneACCESS table to in-frame rearrangements with V and J called. A share of clones is missing; checked studies link under half to unresolved V genes, and the rest is unexplained. This sample has around 81,000 clones in its table, and 70% to 85% of those were observed once. The top ten clonotypes cover approximately 3.4% of the sample. Material: PBMCs, obtained before nivolumab (anti-PD-1) treatment. All receptors derive from a person between 40 and 80 years old with oral cavity squamous cell carcinoma.

The chain carries TRBV5-8 and TRBJ2-5; a weak D match, TRBD1 (7 bases). This CDR3 spans 16 amino acids. Trimming shortened V by 0 bases and J by 2 bases, and 14 bases separated the two germline ends. The V gene's germline CDR1 is SGHTS and CDR2 YDEGEE. The chain's CDR3 is CASSLGTGGGQETQYF. The DNA of the CDR3 is TGTGCCAGCAGCTTGGGGACAGGAGGGGGACAAGAGACCCAGTACTTC.

The chain couples TRBV9 to TRBJ2-1; tentative D call: TRBD2 (5 bases). This CDR3 comprises 15 residues. Germline lookup yields CDR1 SGDLS and CDR2 YYNGEE. Trimming cost V 2 bases and J 7 bases, with 16 bases left between them. CDR3 sequence: CASSVLSGTGNEQFF. DNA for the CDR3: TGTGCCAGCAGCGTTTTAAGCGGTACGGGAAATGAGCAGTTCTTC.

V is TRBV10-3 and J is TRBJ1-1, with D hard to call. The CDR3 spans 12 residues. Germline CDR1 is ENHRY and CDR2 is SYGVKD. The germline V and J ends were trimmed by 6 bases and 11 bases, with 16 bases remaining between them. The CDR3 nucleotides are TGTGCCATCAGCGGTGGAGGGCCGGCCGCTTTCTTT. This encodes CAISGGGPAAFF.

This clone was counted only a few times. The rearrangement links TRBV2 to TRBJ2-7; 8 nucleotides align to TRBD2. The V segment lost 6 bases and the J segment 6 bases; nucleotides outside the gene matches: 10. Germline CDR1 is SNHLY and CDR2 is FYNNEI. The CDR3 is made up of 14 amino acids. The CDR3 coding sequence is TGTGCCAGCAGCCTGGGGACTAGTCTTTCCGAGCAGTACTTC. Its protein product is CASSLGTSLSEQYF.

V is TRBV27 and J is TRBJ2-1; 10 nucleotides match TRBD1. CDR3 length: 15 amino acids. Germline trimming cut 4 bases from V and 7 bases from J; bases unmatched to any gene: 7. CDR1 is MNHEY, CDR2 SMNVEV, per germline (reference sequence). As DNA, the CDR3 is TGTGCCAGCAGTTCCTCCGGGACAGGGGTTAATGAGCAGTTCTTC. This translates into CASSSSGTGVNEQFF.

The V gene is TRBV6-1, the J gene TRBJ2-3; 9 bases line up with TRBD2. V trimming: 7 bases; J trimming: 6 bases; junction bases outside the gene matches: 5. The length of the CDR3 is 13 residues. Germline assignment: CDR1 MNHNS and CDR2 SASEGT. In DNA form, the CDR3 reads TGTGCCAGCATGCGGGAGGGCCGTGATACGCAGTATTTT. Protein sequence: CASMREGRDTQYF.

This chain links TRBV6-1 with TRBJ1-4; the D is unclear. This CDR3 spans 13 amino acids. Per the germline V gene, CDR1 is MNHNS and CDR2 is SASEGT. V lost 6 bases and J 7 bases, leaving 12 bases between the germline ends. Written as DNA, the CDR3 is TGTGCCAGCAGCCAGACGAGTATTGAAAAACTGTTTTTT. This translates into CASSQTSIEKLFF.

The V gene is TRBV28, the J gene TRBJ2-5, with unresolved D. The germline V gene has CDR1 MDHEN and CDR2 SYDVKM. The CDR3 runs to 14 residues. Trimming pared 5 bases from V and 5 bases from J, leaving 15 bases between. Here the CDR3 reads CASSRRYPRETQYF. The DNA for the CDR3 is TGTGCCAGCAGTAGGCGGTACCCCAGGGAGACCCAGTACTTC.

The chain carries TRBV6-1 and TRBJ2-1, with 8 nucleotides matching TRBD1. V trimming: 7 bases; J trimming: 6 bases; junction bases outside the gene matches: 5. CDR1 is MNHNS and CDR2 is SASEGT in the germline V gene. The CDR3 loop spans 13 amino acids. CDR3 DNA sequence: TGTGCCAGCACGAGGACAGGGACCAATGAGCAGTTCTTC. It translates to CASTRTGTNEQFF.

The chain couples TRBV27 to TRBJ1-5; 10 bases align to TRBD1. Per germline, CDR1 MNHEY and CDR2 SMNVEV (reference sequence). After removal of 6 bases from V and 6 bases from J, the junction contained 5 bases not matched to a gene. The CDR3 covers 14 residues. The CDR3, as DNA: TGTGCCAGCAGCGACAGGGGGCGGGGTCAGCCCCAGCATTTT. It is translated as CASSDRGRGQPQHF.

This clone was observed once. The chain is built from TRBV5-4 and TRBJ2-3; TRBD1 matches at 11 bases. Germline CDR1 and CDR2: SGHNT and YYREEE (reference sequence). This CDR3 region has 15 residues. The J segment lost 3 bases and the V segment lost 4 bases, leaving 4 bases of the junction unmatched. The chain's CDR3 is CASSMDRGQTDTQYF. In DNA, the CDR3 is TGTGCCAGCAGCATGGACAGGGGGCAAACAGATACGCAGTATTTT.

This clone was found a few times. V usage is TRBV6-1 and J usage is TRBJ2-7; D uncertain. CDR1 is MNHNS and CDR2 is SASEGT in the germline V gene. V was clipped by 4 bases and J by 2 bases, with 9 bases between them. This CDR3 comprises 13 residues. The CDR3 nucleotides are TGTGCCAGCAGTGGGGGTTGGACCTACGAGCAGTACTTC. Translated: CASSGGWTYEQYF.

This clone was seen only once. The chain recombines TRBV7-6 with TRBJ1-2; D not resolved. V was clipped by 3 bases and J by 2 bases, with 7 bases between them. Per the germline V gene, CDR1 is SGHVS and CDR2 is FNYEAQ. The CDR3 is 13 amino acids. The CDR3 spells CASSFWENYGYTF. CDR3 DNA: TGTGCCAGCAGCTTTTGGGAAAACTATGGCTACACCTTC.

This clone was seen more than once but under ten times. J is TRBJ1-2 and V is TRBV30; D gene uncertain. Between the trimmed V and J ends, which lost 3 bases and 10 bases, there was a span of 15 bases. The CDR3 runs to 12 residues. Germline CDR1 reads GTSNPN; CDR2 reads SVGIG (reference sequence). CDR3 coding DNA: TGTGCCTGGAGACTGAGAGAGAGACCCTACACCTTC. Translated: CAWRLRERPYTF.

This clone was seen once. The rearrangement uses TRBV5-1 and TRBJ1-4, with TRBD1 identical over 10 bases. This CDR3 spans 15 amino acids. Germline CDR1 and CDR2: SGHRS and YFSETQ. After removal of 0 bases from V and 6 bases from J, the junction contained 2 bases not matched to a gene. The CDR3 loop reads CASSLDGTGDEKLFF. CDR3 DNA: TGCGCCAGCAGCTTGGACGGGACAGGGGATGAAAAACTGTTTTTT.

The chain joins TRBV6-4 to TRBJ1-1; D remains ambiguous. Germline-derived CDR1 and CDR2 are MRHNA and SNTAGT. V lost 4 bases and J lost 1, with 7 bases in between. The CDR3 runs 13 residues. The CDR3 bases are TGTGCCAGCAGTGTATCCAGGAACACTGAAGCTTTCTTT. Protein: CASSVSRNTEAFF.

In this sample, this clone turned up once. In DNA form, the CDR3 reads TGTGCCAGTAGGGCGGGGAACGGGGAGCTGTTTTTT. It yields the protein CASRAGNGELFF. The rearrangement joins TRBV19 to TRBJ2-2, with a possible D match to TRBD2 (6 bases). Trimming removed 6 bases from V and 7 bases from J, with 9 bases in between. The CDR3 runs to 12 residues. Germline V gene sequence: CDR1 LNHDA, CDR2 SQIVND (reference sequence).

J is TRBJ2-4 and V is TRBV2; D might be TRBD1 or TRBD2, each matching 5 bases. V was cut by 6 bases and J by 0 bases, with 12 bases left in between. Per germline, CDR1 SNHLY and CDR2 FYNNEI. The CDR3 has 15 amino acids. The CDR3 region is CASRAGTVAKNIQYF. As DNA, the CDR3 is TGTGCCAGCAGGGCAGGGACCGTAGCCAAAAACATTCAGTACTTC.

This clone was seen only a few times. The chain has TRBV10-1 and TRBJ2-1; 15 bases are a match to TRBD2. V gave up 4 bases and J gave up 9 bases; unmatched junction bases: 4. Germline values: CDR1 WNHNN, CDR2 SYGVQD (reference sequence). This CDR3 has 15 amino acids. CDR3 coding DNA: TGCGCCAGCAGTGGGACTAGCGGGAGGGCAGGTGAGCAGTTCTTC. Protein: CASSGTSGRAGEQFF.

The chain is built from TRBV7-8 and TRBJ2-5; a possible D gene is TRBD2 (5 bases). The V end lost 1 base, the J end lost 4 bases, and 10 bases lay between the germline ends. From germline, CDR1 is SGHVS and CDR2 FQNEAQ. The CDR3 loop spans 14 amino acids. For the CDR3, the DNA is TGTGCCAGCAGCTTAGAAGGGAGCCGAGAGACCCAGTACTTC. Encoded protein: CASSLEGSRETQYF.

This chain joins TRBV28 and TRBJ2-1; no reliable D call. The V gene lost 5 bases and the J gene lost 0 bases, with 17 bases spanning the gap. Germline V gives CDR1 MDHEN, CDR2 SYDVKM. CDR3 length equals 17 residues. CDR3 in amino acids: CASSPTRGGSSYNEQFF. CDR3 coding DNA: TGTGCCAGCAGTCCCACCCGAGGCGGCAGCTCCTACAATGAGCAGTTCTTC.

The chain employs TRBV6-1 and TRBJ2-5, with 11 bases identical to TRBD2. This CDR3 has 15 amino acids. Germline V gives CDR1 MNHNS, CDR2 SASEGT. Trimming cost V 6 bases and J 5 bases; bases outside gene matches: 8. CDR3 in amino acids: CASSDRSGRAETQYF. The CDR3, as DNA: TGTGCCAGCAGCGACCGTAGCGGGAGGGCTGAGACCCAGTACTTC.

The chain couples TRBV2 to TRBJ1-1; D perhaps matches TRBD1 (6 bases). V lost 6 bases to trimming and J lost 5 bases, with 19 bases between them. The CDR3 covers 15 residues. The germline V gene has CDR1 SNHLY and CDR2 FYNNEI. CDR3 in amino acids: CASRINRVPGTEAFF. CDR3 DNA: TGTGCCAGCAGAATAAACAGGGTTCCTGGGACTGAAGCTTTCTTT.

V gene TRBV29-1 combines with J gene TRBJ2-1; D may correspond to TRBD1 or TRBD2 (6 bases each). Trimming took off 7 bases at V and 8 bases at J, with 12 bases between the two ends. The CDR3 contains 11 residues. Germline V CDR1 and CDR2: SQVTM, ANQGSEA. The CDR3 bases are TGCAGCGGTTTAGGGGGGTATGAGCAGTTCTTC. It yields the protein CSGLGGYEQFF.

This clone appeared once. This chain joins TRBV2 and TRBJ2-7, with D tentatively TRBD1 (5 bases). The CDR3 runs 16 residues. Trimming shortened V by 7 bases and J by 3 bases, and 22 bases separated the two germline ends. Germline V gives CDR1 SNHLY, CDR2 FYNNEI. Written as DNA, the CDR3 is TGTGCCAGCAATACCCTTCGACCAGGGAAGGGCTACGAGCAGTACTTC. This encodes CASNTLRPGKGYEQYF.

The CDR3 loop reads CATGPEKLFF. The CDR3 bases are TGTGCCACAGGGCCCGAAAAACTGTTTTTT. The chain uses TRBV28 and TRBJ1-4, with TRBD1 as a possible D gene (5 bases). This CDR3 is 10 amino acids long. Germline V gene lookup returns CDR1 MDHEN and CDR2 SYDVKM. The germline V and J ends were trimmed by 10 bases and 8 bases, with 8 bases remaining between them. Variable domain in full (rest from reference TRBV28 and TRBJ1-4): DVKVTQSSRYLVKRTGEKVFLECVQDMDHENMFWYRQDPGLGLRLIYFSYDVKMKEKGDIPEGYSVSREKKERFSLILESASTNQTSMYLCATGPEKLFFGSGTQLSVL.

This chain uses TRBV2 with TRBJ2-1, with D possibly TRBD1 on 6 matching bases. The V end was cut by 6 bases, the J end by 14 bases, with 14 bases between. CDR1 SNHLY and CDR2 FYNNEI come from the germline V gene. The CDR3 consists of 11 residues. The CDR3 reads CASSRDIREFF. The DNA of the CDR3 is TGTGCCAGCAGCAGGGACATCAGAGAGTTCTTC. Filled out from reference TRBV2 and TRBJ2-1, the complete variable domain reads EPEVTQTPSHQVTQMGQEVILRCVPISNHLYFYWYRQILGQKVEFLVSFYNNEISEKSEIFDDQFSVERPDGSNFTLKIRSTKLEDSAMYFCASSRDIREFFGPGTRLTVL.

This chain joins TRBV30 and TRBJ2-6; D might be TRBD1 or TRBD2, each matching 5 bases. Germline V lookup: CDR1 GTSNPN, CDR2 SVGIG (reference sequence). This CDR3 has 16 residues. The V end lost 4 bases, the J end lost 1 base, and 14 bases lay between the germline ends. The CDR3 here is CAWTRDGISGANVLTF. The DNA for the CDR3 is TGTGCCTGGACTCGGGACGGAATTTCTGGGGCCAACGTCCTGACTTTC. Together with reference TRBV30 and TRBJ2-6, the CDR3 gives the full variable domain: SQTIHQWPATLVQPVGSPLSLECTVEGTSNPNLYWYRQAAGRGLQLLFYSVGIGQISSEVPQNLSASRPQDRQFILSSKKLLLSDSGFYLCAWTRDGISGANVLTFGAGSRLTVL.

V is TRBV27 and J is TRBJ2-1; D is undetermined. The germline V gene has CDR1 MNHEY and CDR2 SMNVEV (reference sequence). V lost 5 bases, J lost 5 bases, and 16 bases lay in between. CDR3 length: 15 amino acids. CDR3 sequence (DNA): TGTGCCAGCAGTCCTTACGAAGCTCCTAACAATGAGCAGTTCTTC. Translated: CASSPYEAPNNEQFF.